These 21 T cell receptor beta chains came from one sample sequenced in a study of graft-versus-host responses after intestinal transplantation (dated by TCRdb to 2020 to 2022). Library generation was performed with the immunoSEQ multiplex PCR assay. In its TCRdb copy, this immuneACCESS table keeps in-frame sequences only and misses some clones. Where compared with another copy, unresolved V genes explain less than half of these, and the others have no known cause. Recorded for this sample are roughly 3,000 clones; 30% to 35% of them occurred a single time. 6.2% of the sample goes to the ten largest clones. In light of the paper, this sample's time point label describes: cells obtained before transplantation from donor or recipient. Source: alloreactive CD4+ T cells from a mixed lymphocyte reaction culture, taken before transplantation. The sample's cell subset or site label is to be understood as: CFSE-low proliferating T cells sorted from roughly 6-day pre-transplant mixed lymphocyte reaction (GvH or HvG direction). The receptors shown here come from a human patient who was an organ donor for intestinal transplantation.

This chain uses TRBV28 with TRBJ1-5, with 8 bases that match TRBD1. Germline V lookup: CDR1 MDHEN, CDR2 SYDVKM. The V and J ends lost 3 bases and 2 bases, in that order; junction bases with no gene match: 3. This CDR3 contains 15 residues. As DNA, the CDR3 is TGTGCCAGCAGTTTCGTGGGACAGGGCAATCAGCCCCAGCATTTT. This sequence encodes CASSFVGQGNQPQHF.

By sample fraction, this clone is medium-sized. The gene calls are TRBV10-3 and TRBJ1-2; D uncertain. This CDR3 has 12 amino acids. Germline-derived CDR1 and CDR2 are ENHRY and SYGVKD. Trimming took 0 bases from V and 8 from J, leaving 7 bases between them. The CDR3 protein is CAISESSGGYTF. As DNA, the CDR3 is TGTGCCATCAGTGAGTCCAGCGGCGGCTACACCTTC.

The V gene is TRBV10-3, the J gene TRBJ1-3; TRBD1 is a possible D gene (6 bases). Germline lookup yields CDR1 ENHRY and CDR2 SYGVKD. Trimming stripped 2 bases from V and 2 bases from J, with 7 bases between. The CDR3 runs to 14 residues. The CDR3 loop reads CAISEPGAGNTIYF. CDR3 DNA sequence: TGTGCCATCAGTGAGCCAGGGGCTGGAAACACCATATATTTT.

This clone was seen just once. Here the CDR3 DNA reads TGTGGCACACGCAGGAAGATAACACAAAGTCGGGCCAACGTCCTGACTTTC. Its translation is CGTRRKITQSRANVLTF. The V and J genes are TRBV8-2 and TRBJ2-6; TRBD1 is the table's D call, not checked against the DNA. TRBV8-2 has pseudogene status. This CDR3 has 17 residues.

This chain links TRBV6-5 with TRBJ2-2, with D possibly being TRBD2 (6 bases). The V gene lost 6 bases and the J gene lost 1 base, with 9 bases spanning the gap. The CDR3 runs 14 residues. Germline V gene lookup returns CDR1 MNHEY and CDR2 SVGAGI. The CDR3 bases are TGTGCCAGCAGGCGCGGGGAGAACACCGGGGAGCTGTTTTTT. This sequence encodes CASRRGENTGELFF.

CDR3 amino acids: CASSVGTGGYNSPLHF. Written as DNA, the CDR3 is TGTGCCAGCAGCGTAGGGACAGGGGGCTATAATTCACCCCTCCACTTT. The chain couples TRBV9 to TRBJ1-6; TRBD1 matches 10 bases. The germline gives CDR1 SGDLS, CDR2 YYNGEE. J gave up 3 bases and V 0 bases, and 0 bases lay outside the gene matches. The CDR3 has 16 amino acids. Full variable domain (rest looked up from reference TRBV9 and TRBJ1-6): DSGVTQTPKHLITATGQRVTLRCSPRSGDLSVYWYQQSLDQGLQFLIQYYNGEERAKGNILERFSAQQFPDLHSELNLSSLELGDSALYFCASSVGTGGYNSPLHFGNGTRLTVT.

This clone has more than one count but fewer than ten. The V gene is TRBV20-1, the J gene TRBJ1-5; D is undetermined. From germline, CDR1 is DFQATT and CDR2 SNEGSKA (reference sequence). This CDR3 comprises 11 residues. Trimming pared 5 bases from V and 4 bases from J, leaving 6 bases between. CDR3 in DNA: TGCAGTGCTGCGGGGAATCAGCCCCAGCATTTT. Translation gives CSAAGNQPQHF.

This clone was counted only a few times. This chain links TRBV6-1 with TRBJ1-4, with 9 bases identical to TRBD1. The CDR3 runs 14 residues. With V trimmed by 6 bases and J by 5 bases, 4 bases remained unmatched. Germline V CDR1 and CDR2: MNHNS, SASEGT. CDR3 residues: CASSPQGANEKLFF. CDR3 in DNA: TGTGCCAGCAGCCCACAGGGGGCGAATGAAAAACTGTTTTTT.

A remark on this clone: Other DNA sequences in this sample translate to the same CDR3. The chain links TRBV18 to TRBJ1-4; D uncertain. In germline, CDR1 is KGHSH, CDR2 LQKENI. The CDR3 loop spans 15 amino acids. Trimming cost V 2 bases and J 2 bases, with 9 bases left between them. The CDR3 DNA sequence: TGTGCCAGCTCACCAACGGGAGGCACTAATGAAAAACTGTTTTTT. Translated, it gives CASSPTGGTNEKLFF.

This clone is large. CDR3 in amino acids: CASSLQGAYGYTF. The CDR3, as DNA: TGTGCCAGCAGTTTACAGGGGGCCTATGGCTACACCTTC. The V and J genes are TRBV28 and TRBJ1-2; 8 bases align to TRBD1. Trimming took 2 bases from V and 4 from J; bases not matched to a gene: 0. CDR3 size: 13 residues. The V gene's germline CDR1 is MDHEN and CDR2 SYDVKM.

This clone was detected a few times. The chain couples TRBV6-1 to TRBJ1-5, with D possibly TRBD1 on 6 matching bases. This CDR3 contains 13 residues. The ends were cut back, 6 bases at V and 2 bases at J, with 8 bases in the middle. CDR1 and CDR2 from the germline V gene are MNHNS and SASEGT. Here the CDR3 reads CASSWTGNQPQHF. DNA for the CDR3: TGTGCCAGCAGCTGGACAGGCAATCAGCCCCAGCATTTT.

By frequency in the sample, this clone is medium-sized. The CDR3 loop is CASSLGPADGGSLHF. CDR3 nucleotide sequence: TGCGCCAGCAGCTTGGGGCCGGCCGACGGTGGATCCCTCCACTTT. This chain joins TRBV5-1 and TRBJ1-6; D is unclear. Trimming took off 0 bases at V and 14 bases at J, with 18 bases between the two ends. The CDR3 runs to 15 residues. The V gene's germline CDR1 is SGHRS and CDR2 YFSETQ.

By its share, this clone is medium-sized (0.01 to 0.1%). The chain links TRBV5-4 to TRBJ2-5; TRBD2 agrees at 8 bases. This CDR3 is 16 amino acids long. Looked up from germline, CDR1 is SGHNT and CDR2 is YYREEE (reference sequence). J gave up 2 bases and V 4 bases, and 10 bases lay outside the gene matches. In nucleotides, the CDR3 is TGTGCCAGCAGCCCCAGCCTGAGCGGGGGTCAAGAGACCCAGTACTTC. Translated: CASSPSLSGGQETQYF.

This clone showed up just a few times. CDR3 nucleotide sequence: TGCGCCAGCAGCTTGGGACAGATCTCTGGAAACACCATATATTTT. Its protein product is CASSLGQISGNTIYF. The chain is built from TRBV5-1 and TRBJ1-3; a weak D match, TRBD1 (5 bases). CDR1 is SGHRS, CDR2 YFSETQ, per germline. V was pared by 0 bases and J by 0 bases, with 7 bases between. The CDR3 sequence is 15 residues long.

This chain uses TRBV28 with TRBJ2-1; weak D call: TRBD2 (6 bases). Per germline, CDR1 MDHEN and CDR2 SYDVKM. Trimming took 4 bases from V and 0 from J, leaving 13 bases between them. The CDR3 has 16 amino acids. As DNA, the CDR3 is TGTGCCAGCAGTTCCGGGGGTACCAACTCCTACAATGAGCAGTTCTTC. Protein: CASSSGGTNSYNEQFF.

By share, this clone ranks as large (0.1 to 1%). CDR3 DNA sequence: TGTGCCAGCAGTGCACGGGGACTAGTAGGCGCAGATACGCAGTATTTT. Amino acids: CASSARGLVGADTQYF. The chain combines TRBV6-4 with TRBJ2-3; 8 positions agree with TRBD2. The trim removed 4 bases at V and 4 bases at J, leaving 10 bases unmatched. Looked up from germline, CDR1 is MRHNA and CDR2 is SNTAGT. The CDR3 totals 16 residues.

The J gene is TRBJ1-2, the V gene TRBV6-6; no definite D call. V dropped 0 bases and J dropped 8 bases, with 13 bases sitting between them. Germline CDR1 and CDR2: MNHNY and SVGAGI (reference sequence). This CDR3 has 14 amino acids. Here the CDR3 reads CASSYSWSLGGYTF. DNA for the CDR3: TGTGCCAGCAGTTACTCGTGGTCCCTCGGCGGCTACACCTTC.

This clone was detected a few times. V gene TRBV2 combines with J gene TRBJ2-5; 8 nucleotides line up with TRBD1. Unmatched junction bases numbered 9, after V lost 3 bases and J lost 6 bases. The CDR3 spans 15 residues. In germline, CDR1 is SNHLY, CDR2 FYNNEI. The CDR3 DNA follows: TGTGCCAGCAGTGAGTTGTCAGGGGGCGGAAAGACCCAGTACTTC. It codes for CASSELSGGGKTQYF.

This clone was detected only once. The chain employs TRBV4-1 and TRBJ2-6, with D unresolved. CDR3 length equals 16 residues. Trimming removed 5 bases from V and 5 bases from J, with 16 bases in between. Germline V gene lookup returns CDR1 MGHRA and CDR2 YSYEKL. The CDR3 spells CASSAKPQSRANVLTF. As DNA, the CDR3 is TGCGCCAGCAGCGCGAAACCACAAAGTCGGGCCAACGTCCTGACTTTC.

In nucleotides, the CDR3 is TGCGCCAGCAGCTTGGTGGCAGGCTCTGGAAACACCATATATTTT. It yields the protein CASSLVAGSGNTIYF. This sequence joins TRBV5-1 and TRBJ1-3; D remains unclear. The CDR3 is made up of 15 amino acids. V lost 0 bases to trimming and J lost 0 bases, with 7 bases between them. Looked up from germline, CDR1 is SGHRS and CDR2 is YFSETQ.

This chain links TRBV7-9 with TRBJ1-5; 8 bases agree with TRBD1. CDR3 length: 13 amino acids. Per the germline V gene, CDR1 is SEHNR and CDR2 is FQNEAQ (reference sequence). With 2 bases clipped from V and 7 bases from J, the junction kept 1 base outside the gene matches. The DNA for the CDR3 is TGTGCCAGCAGCTTAACAGGGGGGCAGCCCCAGCATTTT. Its protein is CASSLTGGQPQHF.